The source of this T cell receptor (beta chain) is a study of OX40 agonist ivuxolimab in advanced cancers. Study as a whole: While on treatment, patients had intravenous ivuxolimab at 0.01 to 10 mg/kg every 2 weeks. The study's findings and limits: By week 6 at 0.1 to 3.0 mg/kg, blood CD4+ and CD8+ T cells had expanded clonally.

Clones were read by immunoSEQ multiplex PCR, and TCRdb kept only the in-frame ones, dropping some. The sample carries tens of thousands of clones, about 80% recorded once. The V gene's germline CDR1 is SGHRS and CDR2 YFSETQ. The CDR3 is 11 amino acids. Trimming shortened V by 6 bases and J by 8 bases, and 8 bases separated the two germline ends. On this clone itself: Its cognate antigen is unknown.

This sequence was found in an adult with an advanced solid tumor such as melanoma, head and neck, liver or kidney cancer. This specimen was CD4+ or CD8+ T cells sorted from blood, taken in a trial of the OX40 agonist ivuxolimab. The chain joins TRBV5-1 to TRBJ2-2, with D perhaps matching TRBD1 (6 bases). CDR3: CASMGAGELFF. The CDR3 bases are TGCGCCAGCATGGGGGCAGGGGAGCTGTTTTTT.